A selection of T cell receptor beta chains follows, all from one sample in a study of regulatory T cells in long-lasting Graves disease. From the multiplex PCR reads, TCRdb called clonotypes with MiXCR, one entry per CDR3 protein. The sample lists around 400,000 distinct CDR3 sequences, roughly a fifth seen once, with 13% to 15% in the top ten. Sample: peripheral blood mononuclear cells (PBMCs), taken when the disease was refractory, from a patient treated with antithyroid drugs. These receptors all come from a female donor with Graves disease. Each CDR3 is given with its conserved first and last residue. D genes are given only for firm matches. Only part of the rows carry a size: once, few, many, or a class if the clone is expanded.

CDR3: CASTRGGTGNLPQHF
DNA: TGTGCCAGCACCCGGGGGGGGACAGGGAATCTGCCCCAGCATTTT
V: TRBV28
size: many
D: TRBD1
J: TRBJ1-5

CDR3: CAWTGTGQTEAFF
DNA: TGTGCCTGGACCGGGACAGGGCAAACTGAAGCTTTCTTT
V: TRBV30
size: NA
D: TRBD1
J: TRBJ1-1

CDR3: CASSESSNEQFF
DNA: TGTGCCAGCAGCGAATCTAGCAATGAGCAGTTCTTC
V: TRBV11-3
size: once
D: NA
J: TRBJ2-1

CDR3: CASSFERPNTEAFF
DNA: TGTGCCAGCAGTTTCGAGCGACCGAACACTGAAGCTTTCTTT
V: TRBV28
size: many
D: NA
J: TRBJ1-1

CDR3: CASSLVISGGTYEQYF
DNA: TGTGCCAGCAGCTTAGTCATTAGCGGGGGGACCTACGAGCAGTACTTC
V: TRBV7-8
size: many
D: TRBD2
J: TRBJ2-7

CDR3: CAWSALDRDYNEQFF
DNA: TGTGCCTGGAGTGCTCTGGACAGGGACTACAATGAGCAGTTCTTC
V: TRBV30
size: few
D: TRBD1
J: TRBJ2-1

CDR3: CATSRDPSGTNTGELFF
DNA: TGTGCCACCAGCAGAGATCCAAGCGGGACGAACACCGGGGAGCTGTTTTTT
V: TRBV15
size: few
D: TRBD2
J: TRBJ2-2

CDR3: CASSTGTGELRTPLHF
DNA: TGTGCCAGCAGTACGGGGACAGGGGAGTTGAGGACACCCCTCCACTTT
V: TRBV6-1
size: many
D: TRBD1
J: TRBJ1-6

CDR3: CSTRDLTSSMETQYF
DNA: TGCAGTACTAGGGACCTGACTAGCAGTATGGAGACCCAGTACTTC
V: TRBV20-1
size: NA
D: TRBD2
J: TRBJ2-5

CDR3: CASMELEAFF
DNA: TGTGCCAGCATGGAACTTGAAGCTTTCTTT
V: TRBV2
size: many
D: NA
J: TRBJ1-1

CDR3: CASSQDTWQETQYF
DNA: TGTGCCAGCAGCCAAGATACTTGGCAAGAGACCCAGTACTTC
V: TRBV3-1
size: many
D: NA
J: TRBJ2-5

CDR3: CSGGLAGVINEQFF
DNA: TGCAGCGGGGGACTAGCGGGAGTAATAAATGAGCAGTTCTTC
V: TRBV29-1
size: once
D: TRBD2
J: TRBJ2-1

CDR3: CASSVGGSNEKLFF
DNA: TGTGCCAGCAGCGTAGGAGGGTCTAATGAAAAACTGTTTTTT
V: TRBV9
size: few
D: NA
J: TRBJ1-4

CDR3: CASSGWTSGGSAAEQFF
DNA: TGTGCCAGCAGTGGTTGGACTAGCGGGGGCTCCGCCGCTGAGCAGTTCTTC
V: TRBV2
size: NA
D: TRBD2
J: TRBJ2-1

CDR3: CASSSGLGTQETQYF
DNA: TGTGCCAGCAGTTCGGGACTGGGTACGCAAGAGACCCAGTACTTC
V: TRBV27
size: NA
D: NA
J: TRBJ2-5

CDR3: CSARDYGGRLTEAFF
DNA: TGCAGTGCTAGAGATTATGGGGGGCGTCTCACTGAAGCTTTCTTT
V: TRBV20-1
size: few
D: NA
J: TRBJ1-1

CDR3: CASSLDTHTQYF
DNA: TGTGCCAGCAGTTTGGACACCCATACGCAGTATTTT
V: TRBV28
size: NA
D: NA
J: TRBJ2-3

CDR3: CAWSSISGTGDQPQHF
DNA: TGTGCCTGGAGCAGCATATCCGGGACAGGGGATCAGCCCCAGCATTTT
V: TRBV30
size: few
D: TRBD1
J: TRBJ1-5

CDR3: CASSQGKDGYTF
DNA: TGTGCCAGCAGCCAGGGAAAGGATGGCTACACCTTC
V: TRBV7-8
size: few
D: NA
J: TRBJ1-2

CDR3: CASSLTPLGEQYF
DNA: TGTGCCAGCAGTTTAACCCCTCTAGGCGAGCAGTACTTC
V: TRBV28
size: many
D: NA
J: TRBJ2-7

CDR3: CASSLFGGRASSYEQYF
DNA: TGTGCCAGCAGCTTATTTGGCGGGAGGGCCTCGTCCTACGAGCAGTACTTC
V: TRBV7-6
size: NA
D: TRBD2
J: TRBJ2-7

CDR3: CASSPRGTETQYF
DNA: TGTGCCAGCAGCCCCAGGGGTACGGAGACCCAGTACTTC
V: TRBV2
size: many
D: NA
J: TRBJ2-5